This T cell receptor (beta chain) was recovered during a study of shared clonotypes between healthy human individuals. Germline CDR1 is SSHAT and CDR2 is FNYEAQ (reference sequence). This CDR3 contains 14 residues. The V gene lost 5 bases and the J gene lost 6 bases, with 14 bases spanning the gap. With regard to this clone: Its antigen remains unknown.

Method: immunoSEQ multiplex PCR; TCRdb's copy keeps in-frame clones and lacks some. The table lists over 850,000 clones, around 82% of them singletons. General study results and limits: Between a handful of donors, naive CD4 clonotypes were shared at a level of about 5%.

The sample consisted of memory CD4+ T cells from PBMCs. Described subset: CD45RA-negative fraction. The chain has TRBV7-7 and TRBJ1-5; D gene ambiguous. This receptor was taken from a man between 18 and 29 years old in good health. Some clones in this sample may be carry-over from other donors' samples. Here the CDR3 DNA reads TGTGCCAGCAGCCAGGTAATGGAGCGTCAGCCCCAGCATTTT. Translated: CASSQVMERQPQHF.